The 3 T cell receptor beta chains listed next were all sequenced from one sample in a study of identical twins. TCRdb redid the calling of the 5' RACE reads with MiXCR, one entry per CDR3 protein. Altogether 1.5 million to 2 million distinct CDR3 sequences are present, around 33% being singletons, with the ten largest covering around 0.25%. The specimen sequenced was cord blood. Every receptor here comes from a newborn girl in good health.

In nucleotides, the CDR3 is TGTGCCAGCAGCTTAGGGGCGGGACGGTGGAATGAGCAGTTCTTC. Translating gives CASSLGAGRWNEQFF. V gene TRBV13 combines with J gene TRBJ2-1, with a possible D match to TRBD2 (6 bases). V lost 0 bases and J 7 bases, leaving 13 bases between the germline ends. Germline CDR1 reads PRHDT; CDR2 reads FYEKMQ (reference sequence). CDR3 length: 15 amino acids.

The rearrangement links TRBV5-1 to TRBJ1-4; the match to TRBD1 covers 11 bases. The length of the CDR3 is 15 residues. J lost 8 bases, V lost 0 bases, and 3 bases had no gene match. Germline loops: CDR1 SGHRS, CDR2 YFSETQ. The DNA of the CDR3 is TGCGCCAGCAGCTTGGATGGACAGGGGGCGGAAAAACTGTTTTTT. The encoded protein is CASSLDGQGAEKLFF.

This clonotype was counted only a few times. This sequence joins TRBV24-1 and TRBJ2-1, with TRBD1 matching 9 bases. The germline V gene has CDR1 KGHDR and CDR2 SFDVKD. The CDR3 consists of 15 residues. Losses at the gene ends were 7 bases for V and 4 bases for J; bases not matched to a gene: 7. CDR3 protein: CATSGQGMFYNEQFF. The DNA of the CDR3 is TGTGCCACCAGCGGACAGGGGATGTTTTACAATGAGCAGTTCTTC.